This is a list of T cell receptor beta chains from one sample in a study of blood T cell repertoires in COVID-19. Clones were sequenced by immunoSEQ multiplex PCR, and TCRdb holds only the in-frame ones, with some missing. The profile covers more than 150,000 clones, with over 80% appearing a single time and under 5.5% taken by the ten largest. Input material: peripheral blood. The receptors were gathered from a woman between 25 and 40 years old with acute or convalescent COVID-19. The CDR3 runs from the conserved cysteine through the conserved F or W. D genes are given only for firm matches.

v_gene: TRBV7-6; d_gene: TRBD2; j_gene: TRBJ2-7; CDR3aa: CASSYTSGGYEQYF
v_gene: TRBV10-3; d_gene: NA; j_gene: TRBJ2-2; CDR3aa: CAIRIRAGNTGELFF
v_gene: TRBV7-8; d_gene: TRBD2; j_gene: TRBJ2-7; CDR3aa: CASSLVYQNQPGGSSYEQYF
v_gene: TRBV25-1; d_gene: NA; j_gene: TRBJ1-3; CDR3aa: CASSEEGVNTIYF
v_gene: TRBV11-1; d_gene: TRBD1; j_gene: TRBJ2-7; CDR3aa: CASRRRGTDYEQYF
v_gene: TRBV4-2; d_gene: TRBD2; j_gene: TRBJ2-5; CDR3aa: CASSQELAGGGETQYF
v_gene: TRBV7-8; d_gene: TRBD1; j_gene: TRBJ2-7; CDR3aa: CASSPGGVFYEQYF
v_gene: TRBV6-6; d_gene: NA; j_gene: TRBJ1-3; CDR3aa: CASSPAHPGQVSSGNTIYF
v_gene: TRBV13; d_gene: NA; j_gene: TRBJ1-1; CDR3aa: CASSLYSEAFF
v_gene: TRBV19; d_gene: NA; j_gene: TRBJ1-1; CDR3aa: CASRAGGQANTEAFF
v_gene: TRBV25-1; d_gene: NA; j_gene: TRBJ1-2; CDR3aa: CASSDAGYTNYGYTF
v_gene: TRBV18; d_gene: TRBD1; j_gene: TRBJ1-2; CDR3aa: CASSPLDRANGYTF
v_gene: TRBV27; d_gene: TRBD1; j_gene: TRBJ2-1; CDR3aa: CASSLVDRDSNEQFF
v_gene: TRBV4-2; d_gene: NA; j_gene: TRBJ1-2; CDR3aa: CASSQGQEFNYGYTF
v_gene: TRBV5-3; d_gene: TRBD1; j_gene: TRBJ2-1; CDR3aa: CARSRTGGSYNEQFF
v_gene: TRBV30; d_gene: NA; j_gene: TRBJ1-5; CDR3aa: CAWSDRNQPQHF
v_gene: TRBV7-3; d_gene: NA; j_gene: TRBJ2-5; CDR3aa: CASSPTGAQETQYF
v_gene: TRBV3-1/TRBV3-2; d_gene: TRBD2; j_gene: TRBJ2-3; CDR3aa: CASQSGGPDTQYF
v_gene: TRBV7-2; d_gene: TRBD1; j_gene: TRBJ2-5; CDR3aa: CAMSRDREETQYF
v_gene: TRBV5-4; d_gene: NA; j_gene: TRBJ1-2; CDR3aa: CASSPQVRDGYTF
v_gene: TRBV5-6; d_gene: TRBD1; j_gene: TRBJ2-7; CDR3aa: CASSLGTGGYEQYF
v_gene: TRBV6-5; d_gene: NA; j_gene: TRBJ1-2; CDR3aa: CASGRDENYGYTF
v_gene: TRBV7-2; d_gene: NA; j_gene: TRBJ1-5; CDR3aa: CASSLDGGPTQPQHF
v_gene: TRBV11-2; d_gene: TRBD2; j_gene: TRBJ2-3; CDR3aa: CASRGKGTSDRGTQYF
v_gene: TRBV5-6; d_gene: TRBD1; j_gene: TRBJ2-3; CDR3aa: CASSSGTGGADTQYF
v_gene: TRBV3-1/TRBV3-2; d_gene: TRBD2; j_gene: TRBJ2-1; CDR3aa: CASSQDWSGRAAGVVQFF
v_gene: TRBV6-1; d_gene: TRBD1; j_gene: TRBJ1-6; CDR3aa: CASSVGTGRNSPLHF
v_gene: TRBV5-1; d_gene: TRBD2; j_gene: TRBJ2-1; CDR3aa: CASSFSGGAVDEQFF
v_gene: TRBV11-2; d_gene: TRBD2; j_gene: TRBJ2-3; CDR3aa: CASSFGRRADTQYF
v_gene: TRBV9; d_gene: NA; j_gene: TRBJ2-1; CDR3aa: CASSIRDFSYNEQFF
v_gene: TRBV6-5; d_gene: TRBD2; j_gene: TRBJ2-1; CDR3aa: CASGLAGGNEQFF
v_gene: TRBV19; d_gene: TRBD1; j_gene: TRBJ2-7; CDR3aa: CASSEQGALSSYEQYF
v_gene: TRBV9; d_gene: NA; j_gene: TRBJ1-1; CDR3aa: CASSPGEGVEAFF
v_gene: TRBV5-6; d_gene: NA; j_gene: TRBJ2-7; CDR3aa: CASSPAAGAYEQYF
v_gene: TRBV9; d_gene: TRBD2; j_gene: TRBJ2-3; CDR3aa: CASSPFGKRGGITDTQYF
v_gene: TRBV27; d_gene: NA; j_gene: TRBJ2-7; CDR3aa: CASSFRYEQYF
v_gene: TRBV7-5; d_gene: NA; j_gene: TRBJ1-2; CDR3aa: CVRIQTQAGGLLGYTF
v_gene: TRBV9; d_gene: NA; j_gene: TRBJ2-5; CDR3aa: CASSVRGKYQETQYF
v_gene: TRBV5-1; d_gene: NA; j_gene: TRBJ2-7; CDR3aa: CASSLEAGQAYEQYF
v_gene: TRBV30; d_gene: NA; j_gene: TRBJ2-7; CDR3aa: CAWSGPGEQYF
v_gene: TRBV30; d_gene: TRBD1; j_gene: TRBJ1-3; CDR3aa: CAWGTGSSGNTIYF
v_gene: TRBV6-2/TRBV6-3; d_gene: TRBD1; j_gene: TRBJ1-2; CDR3aa: CASSKTGHGEGYTF
v_gene: TRBV28; d_gene: NA; j_gene: TRBJ1-2; CDR3aa: CASAESTLYYGYTF
v_gene: TRBV3-1/TRBV3-2; d_gene: TRBD2; j_gene: TRBJ2-1; CDR3aa: CASSQEGTSGSGEQFF